These T cell receptor beta chains were read from a single sample in a study of T-cell memory formation after mild COVID-19. TCRdb called the 5' RACE reads again in MiXCR, with one record for every CDR3 protein. The data show under 300,000 distinct CDR3 sequences, roughly 18% seen once. Material: PBMCs or a T cell subset sorted from them (not recorded which). The receptors were gathered from a young man who had mild COVID-19 (a few samples of this study predate the infection). Cell type and time point are not known. CDR3s include the opening cysteine and the closing phenylalanine or tryptophan. The D gene is left open where the match is weak. The size entry is marked missing in some rows and otherwise reads once, few, many or a size class.

CDR3 length: 14; clone size: few; J gene: TRBJ1-2; D gene: -; V gene: TRBV7-2; CDR3 protein: CASSRLPSNYGYTF; CDR3 DNA: TGTGCCAGCAGCCGGCTCCCGTCCAACTATGGCTACACCTTC
CDR3 length: 14; clone size: -; J gene: TRBJ1-5; D gene: TRBD1; V gene: TRBV2; CDR3 protein: CASSVIGGGQPQHF; CDR3 DNA: TGTGCCAGCAGTGTAATAGGGGGCGGCCAGCCCCAGCATTTT
CDR3 length: 14; clone size: few; J gene: TRBJ1-2; D gene: -; V gene: TRBV19; CDR3 protein: CASSIQGRNYGYTF; CDR3 DNA: TGTGCCAGTAGTATCCAGGGCAGGAACTATGGCTACACCTTC
CDR3 length: 14; clone size: -; J gene: TRBJ1-1; D gene: TRBD1; V gene: TRBV20-1; CDR3 protein: CSALRQGMNTEAFF; CDR3 DNA: TGCAGTGCGCTAAGACAGGGAATGAACACTGAAGCTTTCTTT
CDR3 length: 14; clone size: many; J gene: TRBJ2-1; D gene: -; V gene: TRBV15; CDR3 protein: CATSRNRNDNEQFF; CDR3 DNA: TGTGCCACCAGCAGAAACAGGAACGACAATGAGCAGTTCTTC
CDR3 length: 16; clone size: few; J gene: TRBJ2-7; D gene: -; V gene: TRBV4-1; CDR3 protein: CASSQAGPGSSYEQYF; CDR3 DNA: TGCGCCAGCAGCCAAGCCGGGCCAGGGAGCTCCTACGAGCAGTACTTC
CDR3 length: 12; clone size: few; J gene: TRBJ1-6; D gene: -; V gene: TRBV3-1; CDR3 protein: CASSRDWVFLHF; CDR3 DNA: TGTGCCAGCAGCCGGGATTGGGTCTTCCTCCACTTT
CDR3 length: 14; clone size: many; J gene: TRBJ2-3; D gene: TRBD2; V gene: TRBV5-1; CDR3 protein: CASSLGPGGDTQYF; CDR3 DNA: TGCGCCAGCAGCTTGGGGCCCGGGGGGGATACGCAGTATTTT
CDR3 length: 15; clone size: many; J gene: TRBJ1-2; D gene: -; V gene: TRBV12-3/TRBV12-4; CDR3 protein: CASTYDLLRYYGYTF; CDR3 DNA: TGTGCCAGCACCTATGACCTTTTGCGGTACTATGGCTACACCTTC
CDR3 length: 15; clone size: -; J gene: TRBJ2-3; D gene: -; V gene: TRBV5-1; CDR3 protein: CASRTAESPLGAQYF; CDR3 DNA: TGCGCCAGCAGGACTGCAGAGAGTCCCCTGGGGGCGCAGTATTTT
CDR3 length: 14; clone size: few; J gene: TRBJ1-5; D gene: -; V gene: TRBV7-2; CDR3 protein: CASSKGAGGQPQHF; CDR3 DNA: TGTGCCAGCAGCAAGGGAGCCGGTGGCCAGCCCCAGCATTTT
CDR3 length: 13; clone size: -; J gene: TRBJ2-5; D gene: TRBD2; V gene: TRBV5-1; CDR3 protein: CASNPGREETQYF; CDR3 DNA: TGCGCCAGCAACCCAGGGAGGGAGGAGACCCAGTACTTC
CDR3 length: 13; clone size: few; J gene: TRBJ2-5; D gene: -; V gene: TRBV7-9; CDR3 protein: CASRKRRDGAQYF; CDR3 DNA: TGTGCCAGCAGAAAAAGGCGGGACGGGGCCCAGTACTTC
CDR3 length: 12; clone size: many; J gene: TRBJ2-3; D gene: TRBD2; V gene: TRBV7-7; CDR3 protein: CASSPGGYTQYF; CDR3 DNA: TGTGCCAGCAGCCCGGGGGGTTATACGCAGTATTTT
CDR3 length: 15; clone size: few; J gene: TRBJ1-1; D gene: -; V gene: TRBV25-1; CDR3 protein: CASSELREAHTEAFF; CDR3 DNA: TGTGCCAGCAGTGAATTAAGGGAGGCCCACACTGAAGCTTTCTTT
CDR3 length: 13; clone size: -; J gene: TRBJ2-7; D gene: -; V gene: TRBV12-3/TRBV12-4; CDR3 protein: CASRRSGSYEQYF; CDR3 DNA: TGTGCCAGCAGGAGATCGGGGTCCTACGAGCAGTACTTC
CDR3 length: 16; clone size: -; J gene: TRBJ1-1; D gene: TRBD1; V gene: TRBV7-2; CDR3 protein: CASSLAVLVTGVEAFF; CDR3 DNA: TGTGCCAGCAGCTTAGCGGTTTTAGTGACAGGGGTAGAAGCTTTCTTT
CDR3 length: 18; clone size: many; J gene: TRBJ2-3; D gene: TRBD1; V gene: TRBV5-1; CDR3 protein: CASSLAPGGEGSTDTQYF; CDR3 DNA: TGCGCCAGCAGCTTGGCCCCAGGGGGCGAGGGAAGCACAGATACGCAGTATTTT
CDR3 length: 13; clone size: -; J gene: TRBJ2-3; D gene: -; V gene: TRBV6-5; CDR3 protein: CASSYFRSDTQYF; CDR3 DNA: TGTGCCAGCAGTTACTTCAGGTCTGATACGCAGTATTTT
CDR3 length: 13; clone size: many; J gene: TRBJ2-3; D gene: -; V gene: TRBV3-1; CDR3 protein: CASSQVLGVTQYF; CDR3 DNA: TGTGCCAGCAGCCAAGTACTTGGCGTGACGCAGTATTTT
CDR3 length: 16; clone size: -; J gene: TRBJ2-1; D gene: TRBD1; V gene: TRBV24-1; CDR3 protein: CATSDYSSTGKNEQFF; CDR3 DNA: TGTGCCACCAGTGATTACTCTTCGACAGGGAAGAATGAGCAGTTCTTC
CDR3 length: 15; clone size: few; J gene: TRBJ2-3; D gene: -; V gene: TRBV7-9; CDR3 protein: CASSLLSGEKDTQYF; CDR3 DNA: TGTGCCAGCAGCTTATTATCGGGGGAAAAAGATACGCAGTATTTT
CDR3 length: 12; clone size: -; J gene: TRBJ1-2; D gene: TRBD1; V gene: TRBV7-9; CDR3 protein: CASSAGTGAFTF; CDR3 DNA: TGTGCCAGCAGCGCCGGGACAGGGGCATTCACCTTC
CDR3 length: 13; clone size: many; J gene: TRBJ2-7; D gene: -; V gene: TRBV28; CDR3 protein: CASIRGFEDEQYF; CDR3 DNA: TGTGCCAGCATCCGGGGGTTTGAGGACGAGCAGTACTTC
CDR3 length: 17; clone size: -; J gene: TRBJ1-6; D gene: -; V gene: TRBV15; CDR3 protein: CATSREYESSYNSPLHF; CDR3 DNA: TGTGCCACCAGCAGAGAGTACGAGAGCTCCTATAATTCACCCCTCCACTTT